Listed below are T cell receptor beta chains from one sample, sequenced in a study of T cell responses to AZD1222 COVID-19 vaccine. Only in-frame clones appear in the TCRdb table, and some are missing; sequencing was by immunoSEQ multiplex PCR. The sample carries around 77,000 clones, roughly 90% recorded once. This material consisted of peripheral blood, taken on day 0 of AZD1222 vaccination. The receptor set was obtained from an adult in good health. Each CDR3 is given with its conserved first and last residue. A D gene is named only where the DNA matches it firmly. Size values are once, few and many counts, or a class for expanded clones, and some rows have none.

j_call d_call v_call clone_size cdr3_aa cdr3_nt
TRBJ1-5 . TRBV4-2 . CASSQERTAYQPQHF TGTGCCAGCAGCCAAGAGCGGACAGCGTATCAGCCCCAGCATTTT
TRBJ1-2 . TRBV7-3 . CASSLLGNRDGYTF TGTGCCAGCAGCTTATTGGGGAACAGGGATGGCTACACCTTC
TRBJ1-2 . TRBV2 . CASSERNYGYTF TGTGCCAGCAGTGAAAGGAACTATGGCTACACCTTC
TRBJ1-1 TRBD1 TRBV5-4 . CASSPGQRNTEAFF TGTGCCAGCAGCCCGGGACAGAGAAACACTGAAGCTTTCTTT
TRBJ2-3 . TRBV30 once CAWDYTRTDTQYF TGTGCCTGGGACTATACTCGCACAGATACGCAGTATTTT
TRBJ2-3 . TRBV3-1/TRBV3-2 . CASSQDNTDTQYF TGTGCCAGCAGCCAAGATAACACAGATACGCAGTATTTT
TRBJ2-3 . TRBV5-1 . CASSLDQRGTDTQYF TGCGCCAGCAGCTTGGATCAGCGGGGCACAGATACGCAGTATTTT
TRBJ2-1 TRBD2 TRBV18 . CASSPTAGSEITQFF TGTGCCAGCTCACCAACAGCGGGGAGCGAGATAACGCAGTTCTTC
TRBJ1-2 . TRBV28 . CASSSPGSTGPSYGYTF TGTGCCAGCAGTTCCCCCGGTTCGACAGGACCATCCTATGGCTACACCTTC
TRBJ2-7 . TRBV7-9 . CASSQGPSYEQYF TGTGCCAGCAGCCAGGGACCTTCCTACGAGCAGTACTTC
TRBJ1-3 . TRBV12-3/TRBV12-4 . CASQSFGNTIYF TGTGCCAGCCAGAGCTTTGGAAACACCATATATTTT
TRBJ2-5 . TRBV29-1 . CSVGAETQYF TGCAGCGTCGGGGCGGAGACCCAGTACTTC
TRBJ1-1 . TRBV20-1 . CSARENTEAFF TGCAGTGCTAGAGAGAACACTGAAGCTTTCTTT
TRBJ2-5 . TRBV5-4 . CAGVRDMAGQETQYF TGTGCCGGGGTCCGGGACATGGCAGGGCAAGAGACCCAGTACTTC
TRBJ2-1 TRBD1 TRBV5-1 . CASRQGKNEQFF TGCGCCAGCCGACAGGGTAAGAATGAGCAGTTCTTC
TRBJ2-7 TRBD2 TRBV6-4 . CAKLLSGRRNEQYF TGTGCCAAACTTCTTAGCGGGAGGAGGAACGAGCAGTACTTC
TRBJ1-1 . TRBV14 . CASSPPTLMNTEAFF TGTGCCAGCAGCCCTCCAACACTAATGAACACTGAAGCTTTCTTT
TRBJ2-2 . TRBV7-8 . CASSRSGELFF TGTGCCAGCAGCCGTTCTGGGGAGCTGTTTTTT
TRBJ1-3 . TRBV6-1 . CASSEEALGQGTGNTIYF TGTGCCAGCAGTGAAGAAGCATTGGGGCAGGGAACTGGAAACACCATATATTTT
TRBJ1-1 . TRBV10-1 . CASRDSMDTEAFF TGCGCCAGCAGAGACAGCATGGACACTGAAGCTTTCTTT
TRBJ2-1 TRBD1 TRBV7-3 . CASSQGQPPHNEQFF TGTGCCAGCAGCCAGGGACAGCCCCCCCACAATGAGCAGTTCTTC
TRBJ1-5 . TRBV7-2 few CASSLAGGTGQPQHF TGTGCCAGCAGCTTAGCGGGGGGTACAGGTCAGCCCCAGCATTTT
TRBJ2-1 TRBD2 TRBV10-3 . CATLGLAGDNEQFF TGTGCCACCTTGGGACTAGCGGGAGATAATGAGCAGTTCTTC
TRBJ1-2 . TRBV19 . CASSIKAWDGYGYTF TGTGCCAGTAGTATAAAGGCTTGGGATGGCTATGGCTACACCTTC
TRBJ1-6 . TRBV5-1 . CASSLDRYNSPLHF TGCGCCAGCAGCTTGGACCGATATAATTCACCCCTCCACTTT
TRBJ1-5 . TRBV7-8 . CASSFGQGNQPQHF TGTGCCAGCAGCTTCGGGCAGGGCAATCAGCCCCAGCATTTT
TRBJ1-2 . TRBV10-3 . CAISEGESPYGYTF TGTGCCATCAGTGAGGGAGAGAGTCCCTATGGCTACACCTTC
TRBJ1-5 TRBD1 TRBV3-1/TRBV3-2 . CASSQEGGPHF TGTGCCAGCAGCCAAGAAGGGGGCCCCCATTTT
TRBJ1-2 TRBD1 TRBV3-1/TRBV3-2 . CASSRDRGRGGYTF TGTGCCAGCAGCCGGGACAGGGGGCGGGGTGGCTACACCTTC
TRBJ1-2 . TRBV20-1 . CSASRRVGYTF TGCAGTGCTTCGAGGCGGGTTGGCTACACCTTC
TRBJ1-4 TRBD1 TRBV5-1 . CASSPGGGDNEKLFF TGCGCCAGCAGCCCAGGAGGGGGCGATAATGAAAAACTGTTTTTT
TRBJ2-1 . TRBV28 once CASRSGFYNEQFF TGTGCCAGCAGGTCAGGGTTCTACAATGAGCAGTTCTTC
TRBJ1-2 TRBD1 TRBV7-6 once CASSPWTGSDGYTF TGTGCCAGCAGCCCCTGGACAGGGTCGGATGGCTACACCTTC
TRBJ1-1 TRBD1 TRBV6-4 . CASTRDSSNTEAFF TGTGCCAGCACGCGGGACAGTTCAAACACTGAAGCTTTCTTT
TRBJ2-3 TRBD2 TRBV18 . CASSPSAGELDTQYF TGTGCCAGCTCACCCTCCGCGGGGGAGTTAGATACGCAGTATTTT
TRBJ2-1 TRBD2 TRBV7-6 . CASSPWVLAGDEQFF TGTGCCAGCAGCCCTTGGGTCCTAGCGGGAGATGAGCAGTTCTTC
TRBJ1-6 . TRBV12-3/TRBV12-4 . CASSFGQLSPLHF TGTGCCAGCAGTTTCGGACAGCTTTCACCCCTCCACTTT
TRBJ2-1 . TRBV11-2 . CASSLLFQGSYNEQFF TGTGCCAGCAGCTTATTATTCCAGGGTTCTTACAATGAGCAGTTCTTC
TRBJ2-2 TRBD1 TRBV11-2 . CASSLRGPTGELFF TGTGCCAGCAGCTTGAGGGGGCCAACCGGGGAGCTGTTTTTT
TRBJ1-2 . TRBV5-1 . CASSGTGTMRITF TGCGCCAGCAGCGGAACCGGGACAATGCGGATAACCTTC
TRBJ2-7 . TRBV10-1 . CASSERGYEQYF TGCGCCAGCAGTGAGAGGGGATACGAGCAGTACTTC
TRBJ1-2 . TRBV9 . CASSVEGSNYGYTF TGTGCCAGCAGCGTAGAGGGAAGTAACTATGGCTACACCTTC
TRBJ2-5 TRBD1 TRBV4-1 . CASSLGDRGQTQYF TGCGCCAGCAGCCTCGGAGACAGGGGACAGACCCAGTACTTC
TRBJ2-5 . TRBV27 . CASSRGYLGETQYF TGTGCCAGCAGTCGGGGGTACTTGGGAGAGACCCAGTACTTC
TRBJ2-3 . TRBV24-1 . CATSDLVTDTQYF TGTGCCACCAGTGATTTGGTGACAGATACGCAGTATTTT